This T cell receptor beta chain is from a study of OX40 agonist ivuxolimab in advanced cancers. In the study overall: The mean age was around 56 years, ranging from about 20 to 85, with around four fifths of participants male. Patients with prior anti-PD-1, anti-PD-L1 or anti-CTLA-4 therapy were eligible; 40% had some.

People who had autoimmune disease history or systemic immunosuppression were excluded. This table comes from immunoSEQ multiplex PCR, and its TCRdb copy is limited to in-frame clones, with some not included. The table shows about 73,000 clones, with about 89% occurring only once. J lost 4 bases, V lost 5 bases, and 10 bases had no gene match. The CDR3 loop spans 16 amino acids. The germline CDR1 and CDR2 sequences are MNHNY and SVGAGI (reference sequence). The chain combines TRBV6-6 with TRBJ2-5, with 10 bases matching TRBD2. The specimen comprised CD4+ or CD8+ T cells sorted from blood, sampled in a trial of the OX40 agonist ivuxolimab. The source of this sequence is an adult with an advanced solid tumor such as melanoma, head and neck, liver or kidney cancer. The CDR3 DNA sequence: TGTGCCAGCAGTCCTGGACTAGCGGAGAGAGGAGAGACCCAGTACTTC. It yields the protein CASSPGLAERGETQYF.